Shown below are 16 T cell receptor beta chains from a single sample sequenced in a study of blood T cell repertoires in COVID-19. TCRdb's table, derived via immunoSEQ multiplex PCR, lists solely in-frame clones and lacks some. The sample includes 55,000 to 75,000 clones, around 89% seen only once; the top ten take approximately 4%. The sequencing input was peripheral blood. All receptors derive from a human donor in a cohort sampled during active COVID-19.

The table lists this clone with a few counts. V is TRBV24-1 and J is TRBJ1-5; unclear D gene. Deletions cut 10 bases from V and 3 bases from J, with 12 bases between. This CDR3 has 13 amino acids. Germline V gives CDR1 KGHDR, CDR2 SFDVKD. The CDR3 reads CATQEGNNQPQHF. The CDR3, as DNA: TGTGCCACTCAGGAGGGTAACAATCAGCCCCAGCATTTT.

The chain carries TRBV6-5 and TRBJ1-6; 9 bases line up with TRBD1. Trimming at V came to 6 bases and at J to 6 bases, leaving 3 bases not matched to a gene. From germline, CDR1 is MNHEY and CDR2 SVGAGI. The CDR3 has 14 residues. CDR3 in amino acids: CASRDRGTNSPLHF. The CDR3 DNA reads TGTGCCAGCAGGGACAGGGGTACTAATTCACCCCTCCACTTT.

V and J are TRBV4-3 and TRBJ1-4; the D is unclear. This CDR3 is 16 amino acids long. Germline V gives CDR1 LGHNA, CDR2 YSLEER. The V and J ends lost 8 bases and 0 bases respectively, with 16 bases between them. The CDR3 DNA sequence: TGCGCCAGCTCACTATCCATGGGTGCAACTAATGAAAAACTGTTTTTT. Its protein is CASSLSMGATNEKLFF.

The chain employs TRBV7-9 and TRBJ1-2; D not resolved. Trimming took off 5 bases at V and 5 bases at J, with 18 bases between the two ends. The germline V gene has CDR1 SEHNR and CDR2 FQNEAQ (reference sequence). There are 15 residues in the CDR3. CDR3 DNA: TGTGCCAGCAGCCCCCCGGCGAGGAAGGTGTATGGCTACACCTTC. Protein: CASSPPARKVYGYTF. Drawing the rest from reference TRBV7-9 and TRBJ1-2, the complete variable domain is DTGVSQNPRHKITKRGQNVTFRCDPISEHNRLYWYRQTLGQGPEFLTYFQNEAQLEKSRLLSDRFSAERPKGSFSTLEIQRTEQGDSAMYLCASSPPARKVYGYTFGSGTRLTVV.

This chain connects TRBV5-4 to TRBJ1-4; 8 bases match TRBD1. This CDR3 has 15 residues. Losses at the gene ends were 1 base for V and 8 bases for J; bases not matched to a gene: 7. CDR1 is SGHNT, CDR2 YYREEE, per germline (reference sequence). For the CDR3, the DNA is TGTGCCAGCAGCTTGAGGACAGGGCAGGTGGAAAAACTGTTTTTT. It codes for CASSLRTGQVEKLFF.

The chain recombines TRBV25-1 with TRBJ2-7, with D tentatively TRBD1 (6 bases). Trimming pared 4 bases from V and 4 bases from J, leaving 14 bases between. The CDR3 runs to 14 residues. CDR1 is MGHDK, CDR2 SYGVNS, per germline. This chain's CDR3 is CASSGHRQAYEQYF. CDR3 nucleotide sequence: TGTGCCAGCAGTGGGCACCGACAGGCGTACGAGCAGTACTTC.

This sequence joins TRBV4-3 and TRBJ2-1; 14 bases fit TRBD2. This CDR3 has 14 amino acids. V dropped 6 bases and J dropped 9; count of bases not matched to a gene: 4. Per germline, CDR1 LGHNA and CDR2 YSLEER. The CDR3 reads CASRTSGGAGEQFF. As DNA, the CDR3 is TGCGCCAGCAGGACTAGCGGGGGGGCGGGTGAGCAGTTCTTC.

The J gene is TRBJ2-2, the V gene TRBV4-3; D is possibly TRBD2 (6 bases). Germline V gives CDR1 LGHNA, CDR2 YSLEER. The CDR3 runs to 15 residues. V shed 4 bases and J shed 1 base, with 10 bases lying between them. CDR3 coding DNA: TGCGCCAGCAGCCTAGCGGCAGGGAACACCGGGGAGCTGTTTTTT. It translates to CASSLAAGNTGELFF.

This rearrangement joins TRBV28 to TRBJ2-7; D not resolved. The germline gives CDR1 MDHEN, CDR2 SYDVKM. This CDR3 has 14 residues. V was cut by 3 bases and J by 4 bases, with 13 bases left in between. The CDR3 loop reads CASSFLAELYEQYF. The CDR3 nucleotides are TGTGCCAGCAGTTTCCTGGCGGAGCTATACGAGCAGTACTTC.

V usage is TRBV4-3 and J usage is TRBJ1-1; no definite D call. This CDR3 has 15 residues. Germline assignment: CDR1 LGHNA and CDR2 YSLEER. The germline V and J ends were trimmed by 0 bases and 3 bases, with 11 bases remaining between them. The CDR3 DNA reads as TGCGCCAGCAGCCAAGATCCTTTCGGGGACACTGAAGCTTTCTTT. Amino acid sequence: CASSQDPFGDTEAFF.

The chain links TRBV19 to TRBJ2-7; 8 nucleotides line up with TRBD1. This CDR3 is 16 amino acids long. V lost 3 bases, J lost 6 bases, and 13 bases stayed unmatched. Germline V lookup: CDR1 LNHDA, CDR2 SQIVND (reference sequence). CDR3 sequence (DNA): TGTGCCAGTAGTATCTCGCAGGGGGCGAGATCCGCCGAGCAGTACTTC. It yields the protein CASSISQGARSAEQYF.

This clone was picked up a small number of times. The rearrangement uses TRBV19 and TRBJ2-3, with D perhaps matching TRBD1 (6 bases). Trimming removed 4 bases at V and 7 bases at J, with 9 bases between. CDR3 length: 12 residues. Germline V gives CDR1 LNHDA, CDR2 SQIVND (reference sequence). Here the CDR3 reads CASSTQGNTQYF. CDR3 nucleotide sequence: TGTGCCAGTAGTACACAGGGAAATACGCAGTATTTT.

This clone has just a few counts. The chain has TRBV27 and TRBJ1-2; the D gene is possibly TRBD1 (6 bases). V lost 6 bases and J 2 bases, leaving 16 bases between the germline ends. Germline CDR1 and CDR2: MNHEY and SMNVEV (reference sequence). This CDR3 has 15 amino acids. The CDR3 is CASSFDRFLNYGYTF. In DNA form, the CDR3 reads TGTGCCAGCAGCTTTGACAGGTTTTTGAACTATGGCTACACCTTC.

The chain employs TRBV6-5 and TRBJ2-7; no clear D. The CDR3 covers 13 residues. Germline lookup yields CDR1 MNHEY and CDR2 SVGAGI. V gave up 7 bases and J gave up 7 bases, with 17 bases separating them. The CDR3 coding sequence is TGTGCCAGCACCCGCCGTGGGTCCAGGGAGCAGTACTTC. Its translation is CASTRRGSREQYF.

The rearrangement joins TRBV28 to TRBJ2-4; 9 bases align to TRBD1. CDR1 MDHEN and CDR2 SYDVKM come from the germline V gene. The junction had 6 bases not matched to a gene; V was cut back by 2 bases and J by 10 bases. There are 14 residues in the CDR3. CDR3 in DNA: TGTGCCAGCAGTTTAGGGGGGACAGGGACTATTCAGTACTTC. It codes for CASSLGGTGTIQYF.

This rearrangement joins TRBV24-1 to TRBJ2-6, with a weak D call TRBD2 (6 bases). The CDR3 length is 16 residues. Germline CDR1 reads KGHDR; CDR2 reads SFDVKD. Trimming left V 10 bases short and J 0 bases short, with 15 bases between. CDR3 in DNA: TGTGCCACTGGCGGGACGGGGAGCTCTGGGGCCAACGTCCTGACTTTC. Its protein product is CATGGTGSSGANVLTF.